The 16 T cell receptor beta chains presented below share a single source sample, sequenced in a study of blood T cell repertoires in COVID-19. Profiled with immunoSEQ multiplex PCR; TCRdb holds only in-frame clones, not every one. The table has more than 13,000 clones, around 83% seen once. Sequencing used peripheral blood. The receptors derive from a man aged 45-65 years with active COVID-19.

The CDR3 sequence: CASSATVAGPQHF. The CDR3 DNA reads as TGTGCCAGCAGCGCAACGGTGGCAGGGCCCCAGCATTTT. The chain recombines TRBV7-8 with TRBJ1-5; D is uncertain. CDR1 and CDR2 (germline): SGHVS, FQNEAQ. The V and J ends lost 5 bases and 9 bases respectively, with 14 bases between them. The CDR3 totals 13 residues.

This clone has a handful of counts. The chain is built from TRBV24-1 and TRBJ2-3; a possible D gene is TRBD1 (6 bases). The germline CDR1 and CDR2 sequences are KGHDR and SFDVKD. V lost 4 bases, J lost 7 bases, and 14 bases lay in between. The CDR3 is 14 residues long. The CDR3 DNA is TGTGCCACCAGTGACCCCGGACAGACAAATACGCAGTATTTT. Its protein product is CATSDPGQTNTQYF.

V usage is TRBV11-2 and J usage is TRBJ2-1; D not certain. V lost 5 bases to trimming and J lost 2 bases, with 4 bases between them. The CDR3 covers 12 residues. Germline CDR1 SGHAT, CDR2 FQNNGV. CDR3 in DNA: TGTGCCAGCAGCCTTACCTACAATGAGCAGTTCTTC. This gives the protein CASSLTYNEQFF.

The DNA for the CDR3 is TGTGCCAGCACACATTGGGGGACAGGGAGCTCTGGGGCCAACGTCCTGACTTTC. Its translation is CASTHWGTGSSGANVLTF. The rearrangement links TRBV28 to TRBJ2-6; 9 bases match TRBD1. From germline, CDR1 is MDHEN and CDR2 SYDVKM. CDR3 size: 18 residues. J gave up 0 bases and V 7 bases, and 10 bases lay outside the gene matches. The entire variable domain, with the rest obtained from reference TRBV28 and TRBJ2-6, is as follows: DVKVTQSSRYLVKRTGEKVFLECVQDMDHENMFWYRQDPGLGLRLIYFSYDVKMKEKGDIPEGYSVSREKKERFSLILESASTNQTSMYLCASTHWGTGSSGANVLTFGAGSRLTVL.

This chain connects TRBV9 to TRBJ2-1; 9 nucleotides match TRBD2. CDR3 size: 15 residues. The V and J ends lost 6 bases and 8 bases, in that order; junction bases with no gene match: 12. CDR1 is SGDLS, CDR2 YYNGEE, per germline. CDR3 bases: TGTGCCAGCACCGAGGGGGCTAGCGGGAAGGATGAGCAGTTCTTC. Protein: CASTEGASGKDEQFF. The full variable domain, completed using reference TRBV9 and TRBJ2-1, is DSGVTQTPKHLITATGQRVTLRCSPRSGDLSVYWYQQSLDQGLQFLIQYYNGEERAKGNILERFSAQQFPDLHSELNLSSLELGDSALYFCASTEGASGKDEQFFGPGTRLTVL.

V is TRBV21-1 and J is TRBJ2-7; whether TRBD1, the table's D call, matches the DNA was not checked. TRBV21-1 is a known pseudogene. The CDR3 loop spans 16 amino acids. The DNA for the CDR3 is TGTGCCAGCAGCAAAGGTGAGGGGGTGCTCTCCTACGAGCAGTACTTC. It specifies CASSKGEGVLSYEQYF.

The V and J genes are TRBV27 and TRBJ1-2; no clear D gene. The V gene lost 0 bases and the J gene lost 9 bases, with 11 bases spanning the gap. The CDR3 runs to 13 residues. Germline V lookup: CDR1 MNHEY, CDR2 SMNVEV (reference sequence). Written as DNA, the CDR3 is TGTGCCAGCAGTTTATCTGCAAGTGAGAGCTACACCTTC. Its protein product is CASSLSASESYTF.

V and J are TRBV9 and TRBJ1-1, with D perhaps matching TRBD1 (6 bases). CDR3 size: 14 residues. CDR1 and CDR2 from the germline V gene are SGDLS and YYNGEE. V dropped 0 bases and J dropped 4 bases, with 10 bases sitting between them. The CDR3 DNA sequence: TGTGCCAGCAGCGTAGAGGCAGGGGCCACTGAAGCTTTCTTT. Residues: CASSVEAGATEAFF.

The gene calls are TRBV6-1 and TRBJ1-5, with a tentative D call TRBD1 (5 bases). V was shortened by 2 bases and J by 0 bases, with 20 bases between the two germline ends. The CDR3 consists of 19 residues. Per germline, CDR1 MNHNS and CDR2 SASEGT. The CDR3 DNA follows: TGTGCCAGCAGTGAAAAGCCCGGACATAGTTATGATAGCAATCAGCCCCAGCATTTT. It codes for CASSEKPGHSYDSNQPQHF.

The chain carries TRBV2 and TRBJ2-7; TRBD2 matches 13 bases. Trimming at V came to 6 bases and at J to 2 bases, leaving 7 bases not matched to a gene. Germline V lookup: CDR1 SNHLY, CDR2 FYNNEI. The length of the CDR3 is 16 residues. The DNA for the CDR3 is TGTGCCAGCAGCGACGACGGACTAGCGGGAGCCTACGAGCAGTACTTC. It translates to CASSDDGLAGAYEQYF.

The chain recombines TRBV7-9 with TRBJ2-5; 9 bases align to TRBD2. The V and J ends lost 5 bases and 3 bases, in that order; junction bases with no gene match: 13. The germline V gene has CDR1 SEHNR and CDR2 FQNEAQ (reference sequence). The length of the CDR3 is 17 residues. The CDR3 bases are TGTGCCAGCAGCACCACTTTTGGGGGACTAGCCGAAGAGACCCAGTACTTC. Translated, it gives CASSTTFGGLAEETQYF. The whole variable domain, filled in from reference TRBV7-9 and TRBJ2-5, reads DTGVSQNPRHKITKRGQNVTFRCDPISEHNRLYWYRQTLGQGPEFLTYFQNEAQLEKSRLLSDRFSAERPKGSFSTLEIQRTEQGDSAMYLCASSTTFGGLAEETQYFGPGTRLLVL.

The CDR3 coding sequence is TGTGCCTACACACAGGGGGCTGGAGATACGCAGTATTTT. Its protein product is CAYTQGAGDTQYF. This rearrangement joins TRBV30 to TRBJ2-3; 9 nucleotides agree with TRBD1. CDR1 and CDR2 (germline): GTSNPN, SVGIG (reference sequence). Trimming took 7 bases from V and 5 from J; bases not matched to a gene: 7. The CDR3 runs 13 residues.

V gene TRBV10-3 combines with J gene TRBJ2-3; 10 nucleotides match TRBD2. The V gene end was trimmed by 6 bases and the J gene end by 4 bases; junction bases not matched to a gene: 7. Germline V gene data show CDR1 as ENHRY and CDR2 as SYGVKD. The CDR3 has 15 amino acids. The CDR3 region is CAIRTLAGKADTQYF. In DNA form, the CDR3 reads TGTGCCATCAGAACACTAGCGGGAAAAGCAGATACGCAGTATTTT.

The V gene is TRBV15, the J gene TRBJ2-7; possible D gene TRBD1, 6 bases. CDR3 size: 17 residues. V shed 1 base and J shed 5 bases, with 21 bases lying between them. Germline-derived CDR1 and CDR2 are LNHNV and YYDKDF (reference sequence). CDR3 sequence: CATSRGRTAPNLDEQYF. The CDR3 coding sequence is TGTGCCACCAGCAGAGGAAGGACAGCCCCAAATTTGGACGAGCAGTACTTC.

The chain uses TRBV24-1 and TRBJ2-3; TRBD2 is a possible D gene (6 bases). Trimming cost V 0 bases and J 1 base, with 25 bases left between them. Germline values: CDR1 KGHDR, CDR2 SFDVKD. The CDR3 runs 21 residues. CDR3 in amino acids: CATSDLGLAEGPGIRTDTQYF. Written as DNA, the CDR3 is TGTGCCACCAGTGATTTGGGCCTGGCGGAGGGTCCGGGGATACGCACAGATACGCAGTATTTT.

The rearrangement links TRBV27 to TRBJ2-2; D call uncertain. This CDR3 spans 14 amino acids. V lost 8 bases and J lost 6, with 16 bases in between. Germline CDR1 MNHEY, CDR2 SMNVEV (reference sequence). The CDR3 DNA sequence: TGTGCCAGCGCCATGCAGGTCGCAGCCGGGGAGCTGTTTTTT. Translation: CASAMQVAAGELFF.